These 27 T cell receptor beta chains originate from one sample sequenced in a study of cytomegalovirus exposure and HLA in healthy donors. Amplification used 60 Vbeta primers and 13 Jbeta primers. TCRdb's copy holds only in-frame clones and misses some; the assay was immunoSEQ multiplex PCR. The sample holds about 180,000 clones, around 80% seen once. The material sequenced was PBMCs. The receptors shown here come from a boy aged 2-9 years in good health and CMV-seronegative.

This chain links TRBV30 with TRBJ2-1, with 10 nucleotides matching TRBD2. CDR1 and CDR2 (germline): GTSNPN, SVGIG (reference sequence). V was clipped by 4 bases and J by 9 bases; unmatched bases: 9. This CDR3 contains 14 residues. This chain's CDR3 is CAWTSGAGGPEQFF. The CDR3, as DNA: TGTGCCTGGACCTCGGGAGCGGGAGGGCCTGAGCAGTTCTTC.

V and J are TRBV7-3 and TRBJ2-5; a possible D gene is TRBD1 (5 bases). Deletions cut 6 bases from V and 1 base from J, with 15 bases between. Germline loops: CDR1 SGHTA, CDR2 FQGTGA. The CDR3 has 15 amino acids. The CDR3 is CASRKRQRPQETQYF. The CDR3 coding sequence is TGTGCCAGCAGGAAAAGACAGAGACCCCAAGAGACCCAGTACTTC.

V usage is TRBV21-1 and J usage is TRBJ2-7; TRBD2 is taken as the D call from the table, unchecked against the DNA. TRBV21-1 is noted as a pseudogene. The CDR3 consists of 16 residues. This chain's CDR3 is CASSKNHIAGGSEQYF. The CDR3, as DNA: TGTGCCAGCAGCAAAAATCATATAGCGGGAGGATCCGAGCAGTACTTC.

With regard to this clone: Other DNA sequences in the same sample also yield this CDR3. The chain is built from TRBV5-1 and TRBJ1-2; D possibly corresponds to TRBD1 (5 bases). This CDR3 is 13 amino acids long. Germline CDR1 and CDR2: SGHRS and YFSETQ. The V gene lost 2 bases and the J gene lost 2 bases, with 7 bases spanning the gap. The CDR3: CASSFDSNYGYTF. For the CDR3, the DNA is TGCGCCAGCAGCTTTGACAGCAACTATGGCTACACCTTC.

A note on this clone: The CDR3 end shows no conserved phenylalanine or tryptophan, and so a read error is likely. Because the CDR3's place on the DNA is in doubt, the DNA is left out and the CDR3 is given as listed by TCRdb. V usage is TRBV7-2 and J usage is TRBJ1-2. Germline V CDR1 and CDR2: SGHTA, FQGNSA. From its first to its last residue, the CDR3 has 13 amino acids. The CDR3 protein is CASSPPGGGPSFL.

This chain links TRBV10-2 with TRBJ2-1; TRBD1 matches 9 bases. The ends lost 6 bases at V and 6 bases at J; junction bases unmatched: 6. Germline CDR1 WSHSY, CDR2 SAAADI. The CDR3 has 14 residues. CDR3 residues: CASRGTGWRNEQFF. The CDR3 DNA reads TGCGCCAGCAGAGGGACAGGGTGGCGCAATGAGCAGTTCTTC.

As regards this clone: One end of the junction is discordant with germline, which a read error may explain. The chain carries TRBV6-1 and TRBJ2-3, with 9 bases identical to TRBD2. Germline values: CDR1 MNHNS, CDR2 SASEGT. This CDR3 comprises 14 residues. CDR3 protein: CASREAGGPDTQYF. Here the CDR3 DNA reads TGTGCCAGCAGGGAAGCGGGAGGCCCAGATACGCAGTATTTT.

This clone was seen once. The chain combines TRBV5-1 with TRBJ2-5; D is unclear. The DNA matches TRBJ2-7 better at its end, which makes the J call doubtful. The CDR3 is 12 amino acids. In germline, CDR1 is SGHRS, CDR2 YFSETQ. The chain's CDR3 is CASSLTGREQYF. The CDR3 DNA follows: TGCGCCAGCAGCTTAACGGGTCGCGAGCAGTACTTC.

Notes on this clone: One junction end disagrees with the germline gene, perhaps due to a read error. The V and J genes are TRBV7-8 and TRBJ2-6, with 8 bases aligning to TRBD1. The CDR3 is 17 amino acids. Per the germline V gene, CDR1 is SGHVS and CDR2 is FQNEAQ. The CDR3: CASSLGTGRSGANVPTF. Here the CDR3 DNA reads TGTGCCAGCAGCTTAGGGACAGGGAGGTCTGGGGCCAACGTCCCGACTTTC.

This chain connects TRBV15 to TRBJ1-3; 7 bases match TRBD1. The CDR3 has 15 residues. V shed 5 bases and J 0 bases; nucleotides not matched to a gene: 4. Germline V lookup: CDR1 LNHNV, CDR2 YYDKDF (reference sequence). The CDR3 reads CATSDREGSGNTIYF. CDR3 DNA: TGTGCCACCAGCGACAGGGAAGGCTCTGGAAACACCATATATTTT.

The chain links TRBV14 to TRBJ2-7, with a possible D match to TRBD2 (6 bases). The germline V gene has CDR1 SGHDN and CDR2 FVKESK. The V gene lost 1 base and the J gene lost 3 bases, with 13 bases spanning the gap. The CDR3 loop spans 15 amino acids. The CDR3, as DNA: TGTGCCAGCAGCCAAGGCAGGGACGGGAGCTACGAGCAGTACGTC. This codes for CASSQGRDGSYEQYV.

This clone was recorded only once. V and J are TRBV11-2 and TRBJ1-6, with TRBD1 as a possible D gene (6 bases). The V gene's germline CDR1 is SGHAT and CDR2 FQNNGV. The V gene lost 1 base and the J gene lost 7 bases, with 11 bases spanning the gap. This CDR3 has 15 residues. The CDR3 is CASSLGPQGNSPLHF. As DNA, the CDR3 is TGTGCCAGCAGCTTAGGACCGCAGGGGAATTCACCCCTCCACTTT. The whole variable domain, filled in from reference TRBV11-2 and TRBJ1-6, reads EAGVAQSPRYKIIEKRQSVAFWCNPISGHATLYWYQQILGQGPKLLIQFQNNGVVDDSQLPKDRFSAERLKGVDSTLKIQPAKLEDSAVYLCASSLGPQGNSPLHFGNGTRLTVT.

This chain uses TRBV6-5 with TRBJ1-2; D unresolved. V lost 0 bases and J 4 bases, leaving 12 bases between the germline ends. The CDR3 sequence is 15 residues long. Germline assignment: CDR1 MNHEY and CDR2 SVGAGI. Here the CDR3 DNA reads TGTGCCAGCAGTTACTCCGGCGGGTCGGCCTATGGCTACACCTTC. Translation: CASSYSGGSAYGYTF.

J is TRBJ2-3 and V is TRBV5-4; D is unclear. The CDR3 is 12 residues long. The V end was cut by 4 bases, the J end by 6 bases, with 9 bases between. Germline CDR1 reads SGHNT; CDR2 reads YYREEE (reference sequence). CDR3 in amino acids: CASSPQSDTQYF. As DNA, the CDR3 is TGTGCCAGCAGCCCCCAGTCGGATACGCAGTATTTT.

The chain recombines TRBV10-2 with TRBJ2-1; D may be TRBD2 (5 bases). V lost 4 bases to trimming and J lost 8 bases, with 12 bases between them. Per the germline V gene, CDR1 is WSHSY and CDR2 is SAAADI. There are 13 residues in the CDR3. CDR3 sequence (DNA): TGCGCCAGCAGTGTGAGGCTAGCCCATGAGCAGTTCTTC. This codes for CASSVRLAHEQFF.

This chain connects TRBV4-3 to TRBJ1-5; tentative D call: TRBD1 (5 bases). The V and J ends lost 0 bases and 1 base respectively, with 7 bases between them. This CDR3 region has 15 residues. Per germline, CDR1 LGHNA and CDR2 YSLEER. CDR3 in amino acids: CASSQEAGSNQPQHF. Written as DNA, the CDR3 is TGCGCCAGCAGCCAAGAAGCAGGGAGCAATCAGCCCCAGCATTTT.

V usage is TRBV2 and J usage is TRBJ1-1; D possibly corresponds to TRBD1 (6 bases). The CDR3 runs 16 residues. Trimming took 4 bases from V and 11 from J, leaving 26 bases between them. In germline, CDR1 is SNHLY, CDR2 FYNNEI. In nucleotides, the CDR3 is TGTGCCAGCAGTGTCGAAATGTCGAGGGGGGGGATGGGGGCTTTCTTT. This sequence encodes CASSVEMSRGGMGAFF.

The chain joins TRBV27 to TRBJ1-2; no definite D call. CDR1 is MNHEY, CDR2 SMNVEV, per germline (reference sequence). V shed 3 bases and J shed 6 bases, with 11 bases lying between them. This CDR3 has 13 residues. CDR3 in DNA: TGTGCCAGCAGTTTTTTGCAGGAGGATGGCTACACCTTC. It yields the protein CASSFLQEDGYTF.

The chain employs TRBV6-1 and TRBJ2-4; D perhaps matches TRBD2 (6 bases). Germline CDR1 MNHNS, CDR2 SASEGT. The CDR3 is made up of 15 amino acids. Trimming pared 8 bases from V and 1 base from J, leaving 15 bases between. The CDR3 nucleotides read TGTGCCAGCGGGAGGCAGGAGGCTGCCAAAAACATTCAGTACTTC. It codes for CASGRQEAAKNIQYF.

The rearrangement joins TRBV5-6 to TRBJ2-2; D is undetermined. This CDR3 contains 12 residues. Between the trimmed V and J ends, which lost 0 bases and 9 bases, there was a span of 6 bases. CDR1 is SGHDT, CDR2 YYEEEE, per germline. Here the CDR3 reads CASSLATRELFF. As DNA, the CDR3 is TGTGCCAGCAGCTTGGCGACAAGGGAGCTGTTTTTT.

The chain employs TRBV5-6 and TRBJ1-4; D is possibly TRBD1 (6 bases). There are 15 residues in the CDR3. V dropped 0 bases and J dropped 7 bases, with 13 bases sitting between them. Germline V gene lookup returns CDR1 SGHDT and CDR2 YYEEEE. CDR3 in DNA: TGTGCCAGCAGCTTGGCCGGGGGGGCGGGTGAAAAACTGTTTTTT. This translates into CASSLAGGAGEKLFF.

This chain connects TRBV2 to TRBJ1-4; 10 bases are shared with TRBD1. J was trimmed by 8 bases and V by 11 bases; bases with no gene match: 11. This CDR3 is 14 amino acids long. CDR1 SNHLY and CDR2 FYNNEI come from the germline V gene. CDR3: CASETGGYGEKLFF. CDR3 in DNA: TGTGCCTCGGAGACAGGGGGCTATGGAGAAAAACTGTTTTTT.

The rearrangement joins TRBV19 to TRBJ1-1, with 8 bases that match TRBD1. The CDR3 is 13 residues long. Trimming cost V 6 bases and J 5 bases; bases outside gene matches: 5. The V gene's germline CDR1 is LNHDA and CDR2 SQIVND (reference sequence). CDR3 protein: CASRQGAGTEAFF. CDR3 DNA: TGTGCCAGTAGGCAGGGGGCGGGGACTGAAGCTTTCTTT.

The sample holds one count of this clone. V and J are TRBV20-1 and TRBJ2-1; D gene uncertain. The CDR3 spans 11 residues. V gave up 2 bases and J gave up 9 bases, with 8 bases separating them. CDR1 and CDR2 from the germline V gene are DFQATT and SNEGSKA (reference sequence). CDR3 nucleotides: TGCAGTGCTAGATGGCGGAGTGAGCAGTTCTTC. Its protein is CSARWRSEQFF.

V is TRBV19 and J is TRBJ1-1; D gene uncertain. The CDR3 loop spans 12 amino acids. Trimming removed 5 bases from V and 6 bases from J, with 10 bases in between. Germline loops: CDR1 LNHDA, CDR2 SQIVND (reference sequence). This CDR3 is CASSQHGAEAFF. The CDR3 DNA follows: TGTGCCAGTAGTCAACATGGAGCTGAAGCTTTCTTT.

V gene TRBV7-2 combines with J gene TRBJ2-3; 8 bases align to TRBD1. The CDR3 is made up of 16 amino acids. Germline CDR1 SGHTA, CDR2 FQGNSA. V trimming: 2 bases; J trimming: 0 bases; junction bases outside the gene matches: 4. CDR3 DNA: TGTGCCAGCAGCTTAATTACAGGGGGGAGCACAGATACGCAGTATTTT. This gives the protein CASSLITGGSTDTQYF.

This clone turned up a few times. The chain has TRBV18 and TRBJ2-1, with 9 bases aligning to TRBD1. Germline trimming cut 0 bases from V and 2 bases from J; bases unmatched to any gene: 8. Germline lookup yields CDR1 KGHSH and CDR2 LQKENI. This CDR3 region has 18 residues. Here the CDR3 DNA reads TGTGCCAGCTCACCACCTGACAGGGGGTTCCCTCCCTACAATGAGCAGTTCTTC. Translated, it gives CASSPPDRGFPPYNEQFF. Supplemented by reference TRBV18 and TRBJ2-1, the full variable domain reads NAGVMQNPRHLVRRRGQEARLRCSPMKGHSHVYWYRQLPEEGLKFMVYLQKENIIDESGMPKERFSAEFPKEGPSILRIQQVVRGDSAAYFCASSPPDRGFPPYNEQFFGPGTRLTVL.